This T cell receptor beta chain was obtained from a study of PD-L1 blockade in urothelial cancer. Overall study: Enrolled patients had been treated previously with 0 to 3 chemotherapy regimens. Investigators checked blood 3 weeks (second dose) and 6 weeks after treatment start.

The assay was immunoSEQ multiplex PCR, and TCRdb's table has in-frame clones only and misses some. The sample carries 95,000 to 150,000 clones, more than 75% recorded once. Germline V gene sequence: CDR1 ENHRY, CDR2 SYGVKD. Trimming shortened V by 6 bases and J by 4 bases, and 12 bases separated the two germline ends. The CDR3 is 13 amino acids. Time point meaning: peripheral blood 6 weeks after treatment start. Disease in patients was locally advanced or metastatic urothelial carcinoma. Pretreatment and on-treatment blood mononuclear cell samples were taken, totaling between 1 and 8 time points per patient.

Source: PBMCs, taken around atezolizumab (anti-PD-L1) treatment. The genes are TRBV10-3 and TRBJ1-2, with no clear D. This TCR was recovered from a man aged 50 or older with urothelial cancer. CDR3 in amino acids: CAIREEGSYGYTF. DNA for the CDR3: TGTGCCATCAGGGAAGAGGGTTCCTATGGCTACACCTTC.